The entry that follows covers one TCR beta chain sequence. The antigen remains undetermined. This sample is drawn from a study of cytomegalovirus exposure and HLA in healthy donors. Primers included in the PCR were 60 Vbeta and 13 Jbeta primers. The table came from immunoSEQ multiplex PCR; TCRdb's copy has only in-frame clones and leaves some out. Here the sample table reports 31,000 or so clones. Trimming removed 5 bases at V and 1 base at J, with 15 bases between. CDR1 is PRHDT, CDR2 FYEKMQ, per germline (reference sequence). This CDR3 is 15 amino acids long. General study findings and limits: Later work showed greater clonal expansion in HLA-associated TCR beta chains than in equally common others. A prior analysis recorded that most TCR beta V segments were productive about 87% or about 30% of the time. Roughly uniform sequencing depth across donors was assumed, possibly incorrectly.

This receptor was taken from a female donor in good health and CMV-seronegative. The chain couples TRBV13 to TRBJ2-7; tentative D call: TRBD2 (5 bases). Sequencing was performed on PBMCs. DNA of the CDR3: TGTGCCAGCAGCCTAGAGAGGGAGCGGTCCTACGAGCAGTACTTC. Amino acids: CASSLERERSYEQYF.